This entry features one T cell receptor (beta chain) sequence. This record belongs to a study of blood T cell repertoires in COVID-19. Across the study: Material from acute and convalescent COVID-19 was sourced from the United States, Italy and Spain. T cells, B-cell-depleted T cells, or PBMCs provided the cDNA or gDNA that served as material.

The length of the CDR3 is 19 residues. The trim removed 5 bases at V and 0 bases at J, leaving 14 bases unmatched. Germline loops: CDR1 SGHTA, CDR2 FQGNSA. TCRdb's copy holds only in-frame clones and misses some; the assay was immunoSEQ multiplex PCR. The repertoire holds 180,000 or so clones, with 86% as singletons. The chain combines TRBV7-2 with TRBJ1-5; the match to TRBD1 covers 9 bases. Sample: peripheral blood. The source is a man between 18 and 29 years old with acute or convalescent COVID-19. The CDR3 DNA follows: TGTGCCAGCAGCACCGGGGGGGACAGGGTAACATATAGCAATCAGCCCCAGCATTTT. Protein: CASSTGGDRVTYSNQPQHF. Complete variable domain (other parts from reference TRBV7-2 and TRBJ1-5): GAGVSQSPSNKVTEKGKDVELRCDPISGHTALYWYRQSLGQGLEFLIYFQGNSAPDKSGLPSDRFSAERTGGSVSTLTIQRTQQEDSAVYLCASSTGGDRVTYSNQPQHFGDGTRLSIL.